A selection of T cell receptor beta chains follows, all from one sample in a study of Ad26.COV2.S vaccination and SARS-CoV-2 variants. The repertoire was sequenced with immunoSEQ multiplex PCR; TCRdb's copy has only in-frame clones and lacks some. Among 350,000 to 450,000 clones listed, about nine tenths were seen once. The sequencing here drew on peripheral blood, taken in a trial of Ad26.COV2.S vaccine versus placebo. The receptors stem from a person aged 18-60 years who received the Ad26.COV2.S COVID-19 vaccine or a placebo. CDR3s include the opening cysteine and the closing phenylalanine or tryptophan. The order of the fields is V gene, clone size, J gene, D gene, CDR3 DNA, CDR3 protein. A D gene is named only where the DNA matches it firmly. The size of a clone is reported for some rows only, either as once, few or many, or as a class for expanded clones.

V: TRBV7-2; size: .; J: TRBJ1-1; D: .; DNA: TGTGCCAGCAGCTTTGGGGTCGGGCAGCTGAACACTGAAGCTTTCTTT; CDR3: CASSFGVGQLNTEAFF
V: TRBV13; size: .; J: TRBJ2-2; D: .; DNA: TGTGCCAGCAGCTTAGGAAGCGGCGTGGAGCTGTTTTTT; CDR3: CASSLGSGVELFF
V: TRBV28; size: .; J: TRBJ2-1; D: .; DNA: TGTGCCAGCAGTTCAAGCGGGGCGGGGGCGTACAATGAGCAGTTCTTC; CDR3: CASSSSGAGAYNEQFF
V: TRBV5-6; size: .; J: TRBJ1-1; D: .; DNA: TGTGCCAGTACCGAGGACAGGAACACTGAAGCTTTCTTT; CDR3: CASTEDRNTEAFF
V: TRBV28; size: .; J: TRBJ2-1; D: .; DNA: TGTGCCAGCAGTTTAAGTACCCATGTTCAGTTCTTC; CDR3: CASSLSTHVQFF
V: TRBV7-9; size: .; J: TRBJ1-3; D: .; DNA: TGTGCCAGCAGCGTATACACCATCTCTGGAAACACCATATATTTT; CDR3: CASSVYTISGNTIYF
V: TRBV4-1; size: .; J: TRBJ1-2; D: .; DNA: TGCGCCAGCAGCCAAGGACAGTCAAGCAACTATGGCTACACCTTC; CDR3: CASSQGQSSNYGYTF
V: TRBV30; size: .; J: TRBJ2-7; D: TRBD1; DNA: TGTGCCTGGACGGGACAGTTCCTCTCCTACGAGCAGTACTTC; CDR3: CAWTGQFLSYEQYF
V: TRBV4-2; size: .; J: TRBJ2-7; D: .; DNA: TGTGCCAGCAGCCAAGAAGGCATTGCAGCATCCTACGAGCAGTACTTC; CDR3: CASSQEGIAASYEQYF
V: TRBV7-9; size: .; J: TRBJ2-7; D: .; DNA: TGTGCCAGCAGCTTAGTGGTAGGCTGGAACGAGCAGTACTTC; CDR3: CASSLVVGWNEQYF
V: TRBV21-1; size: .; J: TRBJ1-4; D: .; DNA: TGTGCCAGCAAACCAGGACAGGGGGAAAATGAAAAACTGTTTTTT; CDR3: CASKPGQGENEKLFF
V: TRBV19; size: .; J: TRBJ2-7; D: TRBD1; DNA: TGTGCCAGTAGTATAGAAAGGGGGCGGCGGTACGAGCAGTACTTC; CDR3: CASSIERGRRYEQYF
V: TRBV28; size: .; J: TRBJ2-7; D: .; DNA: TGTGCCAGCAGTCATCCGAGACAAGAGCAGTACTTC; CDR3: CASSHPRQEQYF
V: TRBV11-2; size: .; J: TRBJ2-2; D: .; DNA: TGTGCCAGCAGCTTTCGTGCCAGGACGGGCACCGGGGAGCTGTTTTTT; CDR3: CASSFRARTGTGELFF
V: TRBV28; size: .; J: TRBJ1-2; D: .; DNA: TGTGCCAGCAGTCAAAACTATGGCTACACCTTC; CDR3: CASSQNYGYTF
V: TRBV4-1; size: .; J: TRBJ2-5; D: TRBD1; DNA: TGCGCCAGCAGCGTAAGACAGGGAGAAGGAGAGACCCAGTACTTC; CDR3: CASSVRQGEGETQYF
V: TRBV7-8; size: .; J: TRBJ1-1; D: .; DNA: TGTGCCAGCAGCTTAGAGCCACTTCTGAACACTGAAGCTTTCTTT; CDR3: CASSLEPLLNTEAFF
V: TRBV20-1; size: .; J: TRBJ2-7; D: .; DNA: TGCAGTGCTAGTTTTAGCTCCTACGAGCAGTACTTC; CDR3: CSASFSSYEQYF
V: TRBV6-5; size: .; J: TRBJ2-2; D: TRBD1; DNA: TGTGCCAGCAGTTACGAAACAGGGGGTCTAACCGGGGAGCTGTTTTTT; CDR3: CASSYETGGLTGELFF
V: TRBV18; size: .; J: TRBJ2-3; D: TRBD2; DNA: TGTGCCAGCTCACCACGGATTAGCGGGGCGAGCACAGATACGCAGTATTTT; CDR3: CASSPRISGASTDTQYF
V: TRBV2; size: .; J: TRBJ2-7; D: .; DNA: TGTGCCAGCAGTAGTAGCTCCTACGAGCAGTACTTC; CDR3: CASSSSSYEQYF
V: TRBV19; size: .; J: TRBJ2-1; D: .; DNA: TGTGCCAGTAGTACCGCTAATGAGCAGTTCTTC; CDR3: CASSTANEQFF
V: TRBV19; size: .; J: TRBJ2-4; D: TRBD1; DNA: TGTGCCAGTAATGGACAGGCCTATGGGGGCATTCAGTACTTC; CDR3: CASNGQAYGGIQYF
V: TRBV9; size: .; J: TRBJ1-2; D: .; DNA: TGTGCCAGCAGCCCAGGTGGGCTGGACTCCAACTATGGCTACACCTTC; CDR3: CASSPGGLDSNYGYTF
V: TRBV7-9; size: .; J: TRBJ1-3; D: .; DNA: TGTGCCAGCAGGCCTGGGAGCTCTGGAAACACCATATATTTT; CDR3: CASRPGSSGNTIYF
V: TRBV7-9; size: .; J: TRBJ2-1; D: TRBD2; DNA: TGTGCCAGCAGCTTAGGCCCTAGCGGGGCGATCAATGAGCAGTTCTTC; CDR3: CASSLGPSGAINEQFF
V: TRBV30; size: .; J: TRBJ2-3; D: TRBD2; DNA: TGTGCCTCTAAGGGACTAGCGGGGGCGGCAGATACGCAGTATTTT; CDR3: CASKGLAGAADTQYF
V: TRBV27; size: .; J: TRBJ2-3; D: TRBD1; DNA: TGTGCCAGCAGTCCCCACGGGACAGGGTTTGCAGATACGCAGTATTTT; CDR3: CASSPHGTGFADTQYF
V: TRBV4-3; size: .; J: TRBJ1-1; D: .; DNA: TGCGCCAGCAGCCAAAAAGGGAGGACTGAAGCTTTCTTT; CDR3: CASSQKGRTEAFF
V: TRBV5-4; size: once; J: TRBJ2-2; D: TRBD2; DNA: TGTGCCAGCACCCTGGGGGGGGAAAACGGGGAGCTGTTTTTT; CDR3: CASTLGGENGELFF
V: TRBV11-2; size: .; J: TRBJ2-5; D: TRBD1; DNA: TGTGCCAGCAGCTTAGATGCCACAGGGGGAGAGACCCAGTACTTC; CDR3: CASSLDATGGETQYF
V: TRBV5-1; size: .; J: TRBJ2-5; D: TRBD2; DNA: TGCGCCAGCAGCTCACTAGCGGGGAATCGCGGCGTCCAAGAGACCCAGTACTTC; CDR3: CASSSLAGNRGVQETQYF
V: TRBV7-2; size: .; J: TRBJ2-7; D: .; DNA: TGTGCCAGCAGCCCTGGTCGTGACAGCCTTACCTACGAGCAGTACTTC; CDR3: CASSPGRDSLTYEQYF
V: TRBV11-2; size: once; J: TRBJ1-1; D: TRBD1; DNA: TGTGCCAGCAGCTTTAAACAGGGGTACACTGAAGCTTTCTTT; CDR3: CASSFKQGYTEAFF
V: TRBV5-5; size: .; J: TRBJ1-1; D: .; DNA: TGTGCCAGCAGCCCTTGGGACACTGAAGCTTTCTTT; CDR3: CASSPWDTEAFF
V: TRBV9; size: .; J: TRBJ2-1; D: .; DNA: TGTGCCAGCAGCGTAAACCCTTCTCATTACAATGAGCAGTTCTTC; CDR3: CASSVNPSHYNEQFF
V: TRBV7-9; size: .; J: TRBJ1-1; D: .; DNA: TGTGCCAGCAGCTTAGTTAGCACTGAAGCTTTCTTT; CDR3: CASSLVSTEAFF
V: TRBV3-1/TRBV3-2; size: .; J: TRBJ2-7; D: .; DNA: TGTGCCAGCAGCCAAGTAGTTTACGAGCAGTACTTC; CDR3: CASSQVVYEQYF
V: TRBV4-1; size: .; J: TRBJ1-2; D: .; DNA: TGCGCCAGCAGCCACCCCGGCGGCGGTGACTATGGCTACACCTTC; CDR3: CASSHPGGGDYGYTF
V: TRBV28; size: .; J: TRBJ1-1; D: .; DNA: TGTGCCAGCAGTTGGAACGCTGAAGCTTTCTTT; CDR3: CASSWNAEAFF
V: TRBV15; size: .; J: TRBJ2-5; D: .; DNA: TGTGCCACCAGCAAGACCCGGACAGCCTACCAAGAGACCCAGTACTTC; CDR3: CATSKTRTAYQETQYF
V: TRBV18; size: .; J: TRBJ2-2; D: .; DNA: TGTGCCAGCTCGGTACAGTCGAACACCGGGGAGCTGTTTTTT; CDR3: CASSVQSNTGELFF
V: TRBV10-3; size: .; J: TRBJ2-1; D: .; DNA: TGTGCCATCAGTGGAGGAGCGGTTTATGAGCAGTTCTTC; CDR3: CAISGGAVYEQFF
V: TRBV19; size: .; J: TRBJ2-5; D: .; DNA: TGTGCCAGTAGGACAAGCCTGGGACCGCAAGAGACCCAGTACTTC; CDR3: CASRTSLGPQETQYF
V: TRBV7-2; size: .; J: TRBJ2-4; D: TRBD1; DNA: TGTGCCAGCAGCTTTGTTGGGGGACAGTTAAAAAACATTCAGTACTTC; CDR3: CASSFVGGQLKNIQYF
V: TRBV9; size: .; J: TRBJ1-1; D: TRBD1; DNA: TGTGCCAGCAGTTCCGGGACAGGGGTAACTGAAGCTTTCTTT; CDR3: CASSSGTGVTEAFF
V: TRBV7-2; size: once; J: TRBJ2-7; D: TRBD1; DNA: TGTGCCAGCAGCAATACAGGGGACGAGCAGTACTTC; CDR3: CASSNTGDEQYF
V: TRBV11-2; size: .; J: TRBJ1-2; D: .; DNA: TGTGCCAGCAGCTTAGGAACTTGGACGGAGCCTAACTATGGCTACACCTTC; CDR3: CASSLGTWTEPNYGYTF
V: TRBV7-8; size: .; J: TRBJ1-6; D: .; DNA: TGTGCCAGCGGAAAGGGGAGCTCCTATAATTCACCCCTCCACTTT; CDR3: CASGKGSSYNSPLHF
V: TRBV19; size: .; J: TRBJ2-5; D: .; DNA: TGTGCCAGTAGTATATACCAGTGGGAGACCCAGTACTTC; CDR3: CASSIYQWETQYF
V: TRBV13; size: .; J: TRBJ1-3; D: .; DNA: TGTGCCAGCAGCTCTGGAAACACCATATATTTT; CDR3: CASSSGNTIYF